Below are 16 T cell receptor beta chains sequenced from a single sample in a study of T cell responses to AZD1222 COVID-19 vaccine. The method was immunoSEQ multiplex PCR; TCRdb's version includes in-frame clones alone and lacks a portion of them. The repertoire holds approximately 130,000 clones, with around 90% as singletons. Specimen: peripheral blood, collected 28 days after the second AZD1222 dose. The receptors shown here come from an adult who received the AZD1222 COVID-19 vaccine.

This sequence joins TRBV5-1 and TRBJ1-6; TRBD1 might be the D (6 bases). The CDR3 has 15 amino acids. V dropped 0 bases and J dropped 8 bases, with 12 bases sitting between them. CDR1 and CDR2 from the germline V gene are SGHRS and YFSETQ. As DNA, the CDR3 is TGCGCCAGCAGCTTGGACGAGGGGGAATATTCACCCCTCCACTTT. Protein sequence: CASSLDEGEYSPLHF.

The rearrangement joins TRBV5-1 to TRBJ2-1, with 8 bases lining up with TRBD2. The V segment lost 2 bases and the J segment 0 bases; nucleotides outside the gene matches: 4. CDR1 and CDR2 from the germline V gene are SGHRS and YFSETQ. The CDR3 loop spans 16 amino acids. The CDR3 is CASSLSSGSSYNEQFF. The CDR3 region has the DNA TGCGCCAGCAGCTTAAGCAGCGGGAGCTCCTACAATGAGCAGTTCTTC.

The V and J genes are TRBV5-4 and TRBJ1-1, with D perhaps matching TRBD1 (6 bases). CDR3 size: 16 residues. V lost 4 bases and J 1 base, leaving 17 bases between the germline ends. Per germline, CDR1 SGHNT and CDR2 YYREEE (reference sequence). The CDR3 sequence is CASSGGIDRTNTEAFF. The CDR3 DNA reads TGTGCCAGCAGCGGCGGGATCGACAGGACGAACACTGAAGCTTTCTTT.

The CDR3 DNA reads TGTGCCAGCAGTGAGGACGGAAGCAATCAGCCCCAGCATTTT. Amino acid sequence: CASSEDGSNQPQHF. V gene TRBV2 combines with J gene TRBJ1-5; D ambiguous. The germline V and J ends were trimmed by 3 bases and 1 base, with 7 bases remaining between them. The CDR3 is 14 residues long. The germline CDR1 and CDR2 sequences are SNHLY and FYNNEI.

The DNA for the CDR3 is TGTGCCATCAGTGAGTCTGGGCAGAACGCCCCTTCTAACTATGGCTACACCTTC. Protein product: CAISESGQNAPSNYGYTF. The chain links TRBV10-3 to TRBJ1-2, with D uncertain. V shed 0 bases and J shed 0 bases, with 17 bases lying between them. Germline CDR1 reads ENHRY; CDR2 reads SYGVKD. This CDR3 contains 18 residues.

The J gene is TRBJ2-7, the V gene TRBV4-1; a weak D match, TRBD2 (5 bases). CDR1 and CDR2 (germline): MGHRA, YSYEKL. The ends were cut back, 0 bases at V and 7 bases at J, with 22 bases in the middle. This CDR3 is built from 17 residues. CDR3 protein: CASSQDSVAGRPREQYF. The CDR3 DNA sequence: TGCGCCAGCAGCCAAGATAGCGTGGCAGGTCGACCGAGGGAGCAGTACTTC.

This rearrangement joins TRBV7-9 to TRBJ2-5, with D uncertain. V was trimmed by 3 bases and J by 5 bases, leaving 13 bases between them. Looked up from germline, CDR1 is SEHNR and CDR2 is FQNEAQ (reference sequence). CDR3 length: 14 residues. CDR3 bases: TGTGCCAGCAGCTTCGTGGGCGTCCAGGAGACCCAGTACTTC. Protein sequence: CASSFVGVQETQYF.

The chain is built from TRBV19 and TRBJ1-4; D unclear. CDR1 and CDR2 from the germline V gene are LNHDA and SQIVND (reference sequence). Trimming removed 4 bases from V and 3 bases from J, with 6 bases in between. CDR3 size: 13 residues. CDR3 DNA sequence: TGTGCCAGTAGTACCCAGTCTAATGAAAAACTGTTTTTT. It codes for CASSTQSNEKLFF.

This chain links TRBV10-3 with TRBJ2-1; TRBD2 is a possible D gene (6 bases). The V gene's germline CDR1 is ENHRY and CDR2 SYGVKD. This CDR3 is built from 14 residues. Trimming pared 7 bases from V and 3 bases from J, leaving 13 bases between. CDR3 amino acids: CAIKAGTLYNEQFF. The CDR3 DNA reads as TGTGCCATCAAGGCGGGGACCCTCTACAATGAGCAGTTCTTC.

This sequence joins TRBV18 and TRBJ1-6, with a possible D match to TRBD1 (5 bases). The CDR3 covers 18 residues. Trimming stripped 6 bases from V and 7 bases from J, with 25 bases between. Germline V lookup: CDR1 KGHSH, CDR2 LQKENI. The chain's CDR3 is CASSPTGDPELGNSPLHF. DNA of the CDR3: TGTGCCAGCTCCCCAACGGGGGACCCCGAGCTTGGGAATTCACCCCTCCACTTT.

The chain joins TRBV14 to TRBJ1-2; TRBD1 might be the D (6 bases). This CDR3 is 13 amino acids long. V gave up 3 bases and J gave up 5 bases, with 10 bases separating them. CDR1 is SGHDN and CDR2 is FVKESK in the germline V gene. CDR3 residues: CASSHPQGYGYTF. CDR3 bases: TGTGCCAGCAGCCACCCCCAGGGGTATGGCTACACCTTC.

This clone was detected only once. V and J are TRBV7-9 and TRBJ2-1, with D possibly being TRBD1 (6 bases). CDR1 and CDR2 from the germline V gene are SEHNR and FQNEAQ (reference sequence). This CDR3 has 14 residues. V dropped 5 bases and J dropped 2 bases, with 10 bases sitting between them. The CDR3 loop reads CASSPRQAYNEQFF. CDR3 coding DNA: TGTGCCAGCAGCCCCCGACAGGCCTACAATGAGCAGTTCTTC.

The V and J genes are TRBV18 and TRBJ1-5, with D hard to call. The germline CDR1 and CDR2 sequences are KGHSH and LQKENI. V was clipped by 6 bases and J by 5 bases, with 17 bases between them. The CDR3 is 15 amino acids. CDR3 region: CASSPSPGPHQPQHF. The CDR3 nucleotides read TGTGCCAGCTCGCCTTCGCCCGGGCCCCATCAGCCCCAGCATTTT.

The chain has TRBV5-1 and TRBJ1-5; TRBD1 agrees at 9 bases. Unmatched junction bases numbered 7, after V lost 3 bases and J lost 6 bases. CDR3 length equals 15 residues. Germline V gene data show CDR1 as SGHRS and CDR2 as YFSETQ. Written as DNA, the CDR3 is TGCGCCAGCAGCTCCGGGACAGGGCTTGGTCAGCCCCAGCATTTT. Translation gives CASSSGTGLGQPQHF.

This chain uses TRBV15 with TRBJ2-1; D is unresolved. Between the trimmed V and J ends, which lost 0 bases and 5 bases, there was a span of 17 bases. The CDR3 contains 17 residues. CDR1 is LNHNV and CDR2 is YYDKDF in the germline V gene (reference sequence). The CDR3: CATSRDWNGATHNEQFF. The CDR3 coding sequence is TGTGCCACCAGCAGAGATTGGAACGGAGCCACCCACAATGAGCAGTTCTTC.

The V gene is TRBV3-1 (or the pseudogene TRBV3-2), the J gene TRBJ2-7; TRBD1 is a possible D gene (6 bases). V lost 5 bases to trimming and J lost 3 bases, with 14 bases between them. The CDR3 consists of 14 residues. Germline CDR1 LGHDT, CDR2 YNNKEL (reference sequence). The DNA for the CDR3 is TGTGCCAGCAGCTTCCGGGACATAATCTACGAGCAGTACTTC. It yields the protein CASSFRDIIYEQYF.